Presented here are 26 T cell receptor beta chains from one specimen sequenced in a study of T-cell reconstitution after alpha-beta-depleted transplantation in children. TCRbeta library construction was performed incorporating unique molecular identifiers. TCRdb reprocessed the PCR reads via MiXCR and lists one record per CDR3 protein. The sample includes about 500,000 distinct CDR3 sequences, about 33% of them seen just once. Sequenced material: PBMCs from the stem cell graft donor, taken from the stem cell graft. The receptors come from a human donor who donated a stem cell graft to a child with aplastic anemia.

The V and J genes are TRBV5-1 and TRBJ2-2, with TRBD2 as a possible D gene (5 bases). Trimming took off 0 bases at V and 4 bases at J, with 10 bases between the two ends. Germline V gives CDR1 SGHRS, CDR2 YFSETQ. The CDR3 is 15 amino acids. CDR3 protein: CASSLAVGGTGELFF. The CDR3 DNA is TGCGCCAGCAGCTTGGCCGTAGGAGGCACCGGGGAGCTGTTTTTT. The full variable domain, rest sourced from reference TRBV5-1 and TRBJ2-2, is KAGVTQTPRYLIKTRGQQVTLSCSPISGHRSVSWYQQTPGQGLQFLFEYFSETQRNKGNFPGRFSGRQFSNSRSEMNVSTLELGDSALYLCASSLAVGGTGELFFGEGSRLTVL.

This clonotype was detected only once. J is TRBJ1-4 and V is TRBV5-1; the D gene is possibly TRBD1 (6 bases). Trimming shortened V by 5 bases and J by 5 bases, and 22 bases separated the two germline ends. The CDR3 is 17 amino acids. Germline V CDR1 and CDR2: SGHRS, YFSETQ. CDR3 amino acids: CASRLDLGARRNEKLFF. The CDR3 DNA sequence: TGCGCCAGCAGACTGGATTTGGGGGCTAGGCGAAATGAAAAACTGTTTTTT.

The chain links TRBV12-3 or TRBV12-4 to TRBJ1-1; D unclear. V shed 10 bases and J shed 5 bases, with 14 bases lying between them. The CDR3 is made up of 12 amino acids. This CDR3 reads CATSGPGTEAFF. The CDR3, as DNA: TGTGCCACCTCCGGGCCCGGTACTGAAGCTTTCTTT.

The rearrangement links TRBV29-1 to TRBJ1-2, with a weak D call TRBD1 (6 bases). Trimming removed 5 bases at V and 8 bases at J, with 12 bases between. The CDR3 totals 11 residues. Looked up from germline, CDR1 is SQVTM and CDR2 is ANQGSEA. CDR3 DNA: TGCAGCGTTAAAAAGGGGGACGGCTACACCTTC. This sequence encodes CSVKKGDGYTF.

This clonotype appeared a few times. The CDR3 loop reads CASSYNRGLAYEQYF. DNA of the CDR3: TGTGCCAGCAGCTACAACAGGGGGCTTGCCTACGAGCAGTACTTC. The rearrangement uses TRBV7-8 and TRBJ2-7; TRBD1 matches at 9 bases. The length of the CDR3 is 15 residues. With 4 bases clipped from V and 2 bases from J, the junction kept 6 bases outside the gene matches. Looked up from germline, CDR1 is SGHVS and CDR2 is FQNEAQ.

The chain carries TRBV19 and TRBJ2-3; D is uncertain. Trimming removed 4 bases at V and 2 bases at J, with 13 bases between. The CDR3 is 15 amino acids. Germline lookup yields CDR1 LNHDA and CDR2 SQIVND (reference sequence). CDR3 sequence (DNA): TGTGCCAGTAGTAGGACCGACCTACTCACAGATACGCAGTATTTT. Protein sequence: CASSRTDLLTDTQYF.

This sequence joins TRBV29-1 and TRBJ1-1; a weak D match, TRBD1 (6 bases). CDR3 length equals 12 residues. Trimming removed 6 bases at V and 1 base at J, with 9 bases between. CDR1 is SQVTM and CDR2 is ANQGSEA in the germline V gene. This CDR3 is CSVQGQNTEAFF. As DNA, the CDR3 is TGCAGCGTCCAGGGACAGAACACTGAAGCTTTCTTT.

This clonotype has more than one count but fewer than ten. This rearrangement joins TRBV29-1 to TRBJ1-1; D is ambiguous. The V end lost 2 bases, the J end lost 3 bases, and 10 bases lay between the germline ends. CDR3 length equals 13 residues. Germline CDR1 is SQVTM and CDR2 is ANQGSEA. The CDR3 protein is CSVERQPYTEAFF. CDR3 DNA sequence: TGCAGCGTTGAAAGGCAACCTTACACTGAAGCTTTCTTT.

The rearrangement joins TRBV5-6 to TRBJ1-1, with TRBD1 as a possible D gene (6 bases). The CDR3 spans 16 residues. CDR1 is SGHDT and CDR2 is YYEEEE in the germline V gene. V gave up 4 bases and J gave up 4 bases, with 20 bases separating them. This CDR3 reads CASSRFQEGGGTEAFF. In nucleotides, the CDR3 is TGTGCCAGCAGCCGTTTTCAGGAAGGAGGGGGCACTGAAGCTTTCTTT. Together with reference TRBV5-6 and TRBJ1-1, the CDR3 gives the full variable domain: DAGVTQSPTHLIKTRGQQVTLRCSPKSGHDTVSWYQQALGQGPQFIFQYYEEEERQRGNFPDRFSGHQFPNYSSELNVNALLLGDSALYLCASSRFQEGGGTEAFFGQGTRLTVV.

In its sample, this clonotype was seen a few times. The J gene is TRBJ2-6, the V gene TRBV25-1; tentative D call: TRBD2 (6 bases). The germline V gene encodes CDR1 MGHDK and CDR2 SYGVNS. Trimming removed 7 bases from V and 2 bases from J, with 9 bases in between. CDR3 length: 14 amino acids. The CDR3 loop reads CASTSGAGANVLTF. CDR3 in DNA: TGTGCCAGCACTTCGGGAGCTGGGGCCAACGTCCTGACTTTC. Full variable domain (remainder filled in from reference TRBV25-1 and TRBJ2-6): EADIYQTPRYLVIGTGKKITLECSQTMGHDKMYWYQQDPGMELHLIHYSYGVNSTEKGDLSSESTVSRIRTEHFPLTLESARPSHTSQYLCASTSGAGANVLTFGAGSRLTVL.

This clonotype was observed a few times. The chain's CDR3 is CASSFSVNTEAFF. In DNA, the CDR3 is TGTGCCAGCAGTTTCTCAGTGAACACTGAAGCTTTCTTT. The chain joins TRBV27 to TRBJ1-1; D not certain. Germline-derived CDR1 and CDR2 are MNHEY and SMNVEV (reference sequence). V lost 3 bases and J lost 0, with 5 bases in between. The CDR3 sequence is 13 residues long.

This clonotype appeared a few times. For the CDR3, the DNA is TGTGCCAGCAGCTTATCTAACGGGGAAAAACTGTTTTTT. The encoded protein is CASSLSNGEKLFF. This sequence joins TRBV7-8 and TRBJ1-4; D gene unclear. The ends were cut back, 2 bases at V and 8 bases at J, with 9 bases in the middle. Looked up from germline, CDR1 is SGHVS and CDR2 is FQNEAQ. The CDR3 has 13 residues.

The rearrangement links TRBV7-4 to TRBJ1-1, with a tentative D call TRBD1 (5 bases). This CDR3 comprises 20 residues. Germline CDR1 reads SGHVT; CDR2 reads SQSDAQ. V lost 3 bases, J lost 1 base, and 27 bases lay in between. As DNA, the CDR3 is TGTGCCAGCAGCTTCGGAAGGGATAAGGGGCGTTTGGAAACGAACACTGAAGCTTTCTTT. It translates to CASSFGRDKGRLETNTEAFF.

This clonotype was counted between two and nine times. The V and J genes are TRBV20-1 and TRBJ1-3; tentative D call: TRBD1 (6 bases). The ends were cut back, 7 bases at V and 0 bases at J, with 7 bases in the middle. Germline V gives CDR1 DFQATT, CDR2 SNEGSKA (reference sequence). The CDR3 covers 12 residues. CDR3 protein: CSVGGSGNTIYF. For the CDR3, the DNA is TGCAGTGTAGGGGGCTCTGGAAACACCATATATTTT.

This chain joins TRBV5-1 and TRBJ2-1; D is possibly TRBD2 (5 bases). The CDR3 consists of 13 residues. The germline CDR1 and CDR2 sequences are SGHRS and YFSETQ. The V gene lost 1 base and the J gene lost 8 bases, with 10 bases spanning the gap. CDR3 coding DNA: TGCGCCAGCAGCTTGTGGAACGGGGATGAGCAGTTCTTC. Translated, it gives CASSLWNGDEQFF.

The gene calls are TRBV13 and TRBJ2-1, with a possible D match to TRBD2 (5 bases). This CDR3 has 14 residues. V was shortened by 3 bases and J by 0 bases, with 6 bases between the two germline ends. Germline lookup yields CDR1 PRHDT and CDR2 FYEKMQ (reference sequence). The CDR3 here is CASSFEGSYNEQFF. In nucleotides, the CDR3 is TGTGCCAGCAGCTTTGAGGGCTCCTACAATGAGCAGTTCTTC.

This chain links TRBV15 with TRBJ2-5; either TRBD1 or TRBD2 may fit D (5 bases each). The CDR3 is 15 residues long. The germline V gene encodes CDR1 LNHNV and CDR2 YYDKDF (reference sequence). The V and J ends lost 5 bases and 5 bases respectively, with 18 bases between them. For the CDR3, the DNA is TGTGCCACCAGCCCGGGGCAGGTGGTAGACGAGACCCAGTACTTC. Encoded protein: CATSPGQVVDETQYF.

V and J are TRBV20-1 and TRBJ2-3, with 10 bases identical to TRBD2. Looked up from germline, CDR1 is DFQATT and CDR2 is SNEGSKA (reference sequence). The CDR3 is 17 amino acids. CDR3: CTLPVVAGGTSTDTQYF. The CDR3 DNA is TGCACTCTGCCGGTGGTAGCGGGAGGCACAAGCACAGATACGCAGTATTTT.

This clonotype showed up just a few times. The chain combines TRBV20-1 with TRBJ2-1, with 8 bases fitting TRBD2. With 7 bases clipped from V and 2 bases from J, the junction kept 7 bases outside the gene matches. The CDR3 extends over 14 amino acids. Looked up from germline, CDR1 is DFQATT and CDR2 is SNEGSKA (reference sequence). CDR3 in amino acids: CSVQPGLAYNEQFF. In DNA, the CDR3 is TGCAGTGTCCAACCGGGACTAGCCTACAATGAGCAGTTCTTC.

The genes are TRBV7-2 and TRBJ1-4, with a tentative D call TRBD1 (5 bases). The V and J ends lost 5 bases and 7 bases respectively, with 20 bases between them. The germline V gene encodes CDR1 SGHTA and CDR2 FQGNSA. The CDR3 runs to 16 residues. CDR3 in amino acids: CASSHRDAGVVEKLFF. The DNA for the CDR3 is TGTGCCAGCAGCCACCGGGACGCCGGCGTGGTTGAAAAACTGTTTTTT. Full variable domain (rest looked up from reference TRBV7-2 and TRBJ1-4): GAGVSQSPSNKVTEKGKDVELRCDPISGHTALYWYRQSLGQGLEFLIYFQGNSAPDKSGLPSDRFSAERTGGSVSTLTIQRTQQEDSAVYLCASSHRDAGVVEKLFFGSGTQLSVL.

J is TRBJ2-5 and V is TRBV7-9, with 10 bases matching TRBD1. J lost 4 bases, V lost 4 bases, and 3 bases had no gene match. CDR1 and CDR2 (germline): SEHNR, FQNEAQ (reference sequence). This CDR3 spans 14 amino acids. CDR3 nucleotides: TGTGCCAGCAGCTCGACAGGGGGCACAGAGACCCAGTACTTC. Amino acids: CASSSTGGTETQYF.

Only a few counts were recorded for this clonotype. V is TRBV4-3 and J is TRBJ1-6; unclear D gene. Germline V gene sequence: CDR1 LGHNA, CDR2 YSLEER. CDR3 length: 17 amino acids. With 0 bases removed from V and 0 bases from J, the gap between germline ends came to 9 bases. CDR3 sequence (DNA): TGCGCCAGCAGCCAAGACCCAGCAAGCTCCTATAATTCACCCCTCCACTTT. This codes for CASSQDPASSYNSPLHF.

The genes are TRBV7-2 and TRBJ1-1; D gene unclear. Per germline, CDR1 SGHTA and CDR2 FQGNSA. Trimming pared 2 bases from V and 5 bases from J, leaving 18 bases between. The CDR3 has 16 residues. The chain's CDR3 is CASSLTSDGGRTEAFF. As DNA, the CDR3 is TGTGCCAGCAGCTTAACATCGGACGGCGGGAGAACTGAAGCTTTCTTT.

There are a few counts of this clonotype. The chain carries TRBV5-6 and TRBJ2-5; 13 bases agree with TRBD2. The CDR3 extends over 17 amino acids. Trimming cost V 4 bases and J 5 bases; bases outside gene matches: 11. Looked up from germline, CDR1 is SGHDT and CDR2 is YYEEEE. The CDR3, as DNA: TGTGCCAGCAGCGAGACTAGCGGGAGGACCAGAGTGGAGACCCAGTACTTC. This encodes CASSETSGRTRVETQYF.

The J gene is TRBJ2-7, the V gene TRBV28; 7 bases match TRBD2. Per germline, CDR1 MDHEN and CDR2 SYDVKM. The CDR3 runs 14 residues. J gave up 6 bases and V 4 bases, and 9 bases lay outside the gene matches. The CDR3 DNA reads as TGTGCCAGCAGTTGGACCTGGGGGGAGGGCGAGCAGTACGTC. Its translation: CASSWTWGEGEQYV.

The V gene is TRBV5-1, the J gene TRBJ1-1; the D gene is possibly TRBD1 (6 bases). With 4 bases removed from V and 5 bases from J, the gap between germline ends came to 15 bases. The CDR3 loop spans 14 amino acids. The germline gives CDR1 SGHRS, CDR2 YFSETQ. CDR3 sequence: CASSVNREGTEAFF. CDR3 sequence (DNA): TGCGCCAGCAGCGTAAACAGGGAGGGGACTGAAGCTTTCTTT.